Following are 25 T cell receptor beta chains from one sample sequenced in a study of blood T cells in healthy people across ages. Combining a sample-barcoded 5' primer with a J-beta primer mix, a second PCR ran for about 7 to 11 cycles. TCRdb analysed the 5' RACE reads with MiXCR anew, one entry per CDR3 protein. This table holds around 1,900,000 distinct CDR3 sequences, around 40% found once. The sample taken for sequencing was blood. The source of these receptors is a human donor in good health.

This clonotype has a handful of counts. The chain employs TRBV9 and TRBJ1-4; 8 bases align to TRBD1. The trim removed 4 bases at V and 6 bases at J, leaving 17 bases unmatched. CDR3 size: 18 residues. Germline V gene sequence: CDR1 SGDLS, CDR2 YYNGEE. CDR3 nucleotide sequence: TGTGCCAGCAGCCCGCGTCCCGGGACAGGCGCGGGGGATGAAAAACTGTTTTTT. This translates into CASSPRPGTGAGDEKLFF.

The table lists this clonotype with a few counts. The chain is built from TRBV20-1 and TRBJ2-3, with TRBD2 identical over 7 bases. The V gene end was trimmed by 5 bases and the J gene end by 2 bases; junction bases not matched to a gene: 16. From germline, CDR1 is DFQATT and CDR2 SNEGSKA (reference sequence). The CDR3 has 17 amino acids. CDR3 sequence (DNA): TGCAGTGCTCCCGGCCGCGGGGGTGTTGGCCCCACAGATACGCAGTATTTT. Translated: CSAPGRGGVGPTDTQYF.

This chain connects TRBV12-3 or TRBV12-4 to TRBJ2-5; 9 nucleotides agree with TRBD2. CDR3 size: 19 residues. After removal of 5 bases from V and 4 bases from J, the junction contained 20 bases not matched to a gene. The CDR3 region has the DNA TGTGCCAGCAGTCCGACGGACGGGCGGGCTAGCGGGGAAAGAGAGACCCAGTACTTC. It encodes CASSPTDGRASGERETQYF.

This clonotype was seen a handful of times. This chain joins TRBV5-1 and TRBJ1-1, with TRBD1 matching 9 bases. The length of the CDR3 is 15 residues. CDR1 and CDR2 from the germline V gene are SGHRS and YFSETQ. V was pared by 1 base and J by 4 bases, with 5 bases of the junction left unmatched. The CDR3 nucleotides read TGCGCCAGCAGCTTGCGGGACAGGGAGGGCACTGAAGCTTTCTTT. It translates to CASSLRDREGTEAFF.

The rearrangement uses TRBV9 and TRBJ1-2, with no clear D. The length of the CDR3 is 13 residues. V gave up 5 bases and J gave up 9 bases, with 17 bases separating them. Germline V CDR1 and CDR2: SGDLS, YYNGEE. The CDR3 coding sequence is TGTGCCAGCAGGCTGGGAGGGTCGGGCAGCTACACCTTC. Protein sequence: CASRLGGSGSYTF.

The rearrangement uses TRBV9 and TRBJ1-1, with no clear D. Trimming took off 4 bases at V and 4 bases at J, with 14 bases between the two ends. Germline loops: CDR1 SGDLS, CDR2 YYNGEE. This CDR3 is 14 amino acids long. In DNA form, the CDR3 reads TGTGCCAGCAGCCCCAGGACGGTGAGCACTGAAGCTTTCTTT. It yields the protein CASSPRTVSTEAFF.

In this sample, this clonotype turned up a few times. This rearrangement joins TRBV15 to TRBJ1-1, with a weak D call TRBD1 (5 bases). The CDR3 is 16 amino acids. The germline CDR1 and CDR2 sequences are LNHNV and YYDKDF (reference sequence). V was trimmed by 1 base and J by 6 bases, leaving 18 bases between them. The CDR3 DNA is TGTGCCACCAGCAGAGTTGTAGGTCGGGGGGAGGCTGAAGCTTTCTTT. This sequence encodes CATSRVVGRGEAEAFF.

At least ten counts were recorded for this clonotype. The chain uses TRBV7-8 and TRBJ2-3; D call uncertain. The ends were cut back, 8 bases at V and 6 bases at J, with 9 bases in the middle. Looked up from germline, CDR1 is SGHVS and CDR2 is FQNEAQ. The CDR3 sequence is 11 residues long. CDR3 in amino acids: CASSVRDTQYF. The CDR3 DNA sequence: TGTGCCAGCTCGGTACGGGATACGCAGTATTTT.

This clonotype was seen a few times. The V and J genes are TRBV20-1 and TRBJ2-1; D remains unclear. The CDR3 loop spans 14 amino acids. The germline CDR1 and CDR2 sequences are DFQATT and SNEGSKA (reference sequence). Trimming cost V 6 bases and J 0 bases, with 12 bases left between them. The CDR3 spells CSAIFPLSYNEQFF. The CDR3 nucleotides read TGCAGTGCCATATTCCCCCTCTCCTACAATGAGCAGTTCTTC.

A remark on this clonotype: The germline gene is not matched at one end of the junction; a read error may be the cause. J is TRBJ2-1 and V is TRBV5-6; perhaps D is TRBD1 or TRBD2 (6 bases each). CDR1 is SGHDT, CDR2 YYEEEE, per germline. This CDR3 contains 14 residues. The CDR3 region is CASSQGLGDNERFF. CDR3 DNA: TGTGCCAGCAGCCAGGGACTCGGGGACAATGAGCGGTTCTTC.

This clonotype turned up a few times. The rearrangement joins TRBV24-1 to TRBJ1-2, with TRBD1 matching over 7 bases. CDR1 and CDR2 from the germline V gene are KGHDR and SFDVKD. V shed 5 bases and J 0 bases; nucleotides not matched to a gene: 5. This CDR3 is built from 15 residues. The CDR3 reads CATSAGTASNYGYTF. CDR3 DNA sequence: TGTGCCACCAGTGCCGGGACAGCCTCTAACTATGGCTACACCTTC.

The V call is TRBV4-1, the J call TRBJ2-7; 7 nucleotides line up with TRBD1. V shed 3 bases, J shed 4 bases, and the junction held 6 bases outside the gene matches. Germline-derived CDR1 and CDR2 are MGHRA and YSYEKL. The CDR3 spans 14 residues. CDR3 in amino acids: CASSHAGDRYEQYF. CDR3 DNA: TGCGCCAGCAGCCACGCCGGGGACAGATACGAGCAGTACTTC.

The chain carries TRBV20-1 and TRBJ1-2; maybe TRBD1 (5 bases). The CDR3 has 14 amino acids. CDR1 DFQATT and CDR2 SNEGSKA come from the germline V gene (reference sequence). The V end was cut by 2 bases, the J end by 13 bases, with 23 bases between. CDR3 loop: CSARPTDENYGSTF. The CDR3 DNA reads TGCAGTGCTAGACCGACAGATGAAAACTATGGCAGCACCTTC.

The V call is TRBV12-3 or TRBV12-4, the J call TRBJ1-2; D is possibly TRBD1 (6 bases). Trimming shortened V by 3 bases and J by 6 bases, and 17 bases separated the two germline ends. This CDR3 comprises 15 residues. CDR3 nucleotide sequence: TGTGCCAGCAGTTTGTTAGGCAGGGGTGAAAATGGCTACACCTTC. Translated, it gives CASSLLGRGENGYTF.

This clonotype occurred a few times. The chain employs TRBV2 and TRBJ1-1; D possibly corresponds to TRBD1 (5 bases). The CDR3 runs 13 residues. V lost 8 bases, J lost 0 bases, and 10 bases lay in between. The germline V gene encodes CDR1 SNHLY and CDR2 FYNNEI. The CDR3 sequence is CASGGFMNTEAFF. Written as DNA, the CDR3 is TGTGCCAGCGGGGGTTTCATGAACACTGAAGCTTTCTTT.

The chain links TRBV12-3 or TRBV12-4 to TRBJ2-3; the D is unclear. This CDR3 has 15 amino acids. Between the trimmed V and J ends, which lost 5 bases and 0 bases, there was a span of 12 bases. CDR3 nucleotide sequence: TGTGCCAGCAGTATCCGGACGGGCAGCACAGATACGCAGTATTTT. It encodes CASSIRTGSTDTQYF.

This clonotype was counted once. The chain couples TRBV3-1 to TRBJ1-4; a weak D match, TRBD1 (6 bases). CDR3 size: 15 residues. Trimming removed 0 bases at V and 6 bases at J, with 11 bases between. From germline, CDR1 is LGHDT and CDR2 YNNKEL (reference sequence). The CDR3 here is CASSQDVGADEKLFF. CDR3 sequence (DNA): TGTGCCAGCAGCCAAGATGTGGGGGCGGATGAAAAACTGTTTTTT.

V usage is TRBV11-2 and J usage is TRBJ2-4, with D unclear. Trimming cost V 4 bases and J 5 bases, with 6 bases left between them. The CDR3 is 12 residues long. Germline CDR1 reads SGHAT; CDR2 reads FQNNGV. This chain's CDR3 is CASSSEENIQYF. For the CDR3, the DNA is TGTGCCAGCAGCTCCGAGGAAAACATTCAGTACTTC.

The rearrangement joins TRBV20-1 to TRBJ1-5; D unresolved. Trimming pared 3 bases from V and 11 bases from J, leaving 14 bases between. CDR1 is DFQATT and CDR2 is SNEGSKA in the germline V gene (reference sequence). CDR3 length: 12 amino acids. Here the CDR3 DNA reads TGCAGTGCTAGGGACGACTGGTTTGCCCAGCATTTT. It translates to CSARDDWFAQHF.

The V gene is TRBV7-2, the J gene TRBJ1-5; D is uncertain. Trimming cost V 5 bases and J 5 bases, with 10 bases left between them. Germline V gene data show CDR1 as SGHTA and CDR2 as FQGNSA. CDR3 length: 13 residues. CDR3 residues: CASSPSYHQPQHF. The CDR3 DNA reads TGTGCCAGCAGCCCTTCGTACCATCAGCCCCAGCATTTT.

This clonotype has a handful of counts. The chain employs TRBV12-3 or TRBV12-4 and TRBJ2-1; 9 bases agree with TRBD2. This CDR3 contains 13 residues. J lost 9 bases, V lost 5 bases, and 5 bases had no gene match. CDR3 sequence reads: CASSPGTSSEQFF. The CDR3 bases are TGTGCCAGCAGTCCTGGGACTAGCTCTGAGCAGTTCTTC.

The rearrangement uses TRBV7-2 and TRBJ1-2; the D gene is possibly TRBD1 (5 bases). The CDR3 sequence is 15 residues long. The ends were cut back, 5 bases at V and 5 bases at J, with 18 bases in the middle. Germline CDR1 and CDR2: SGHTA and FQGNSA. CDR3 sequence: CASSAPGTEGYGYTF. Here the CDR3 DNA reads TGTGCCAGCAGCGCCCCAGGCACAGAGGGGTATGGCTACACCTTC.

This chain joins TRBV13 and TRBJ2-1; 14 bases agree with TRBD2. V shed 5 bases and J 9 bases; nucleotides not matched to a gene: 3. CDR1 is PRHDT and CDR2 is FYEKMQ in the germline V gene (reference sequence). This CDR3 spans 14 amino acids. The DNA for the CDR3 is TGTGCCAGCAGCATCGGGACTAGCGGGGGTGAGCAGTTCTTC. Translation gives CASSIGTSGGEQFF.

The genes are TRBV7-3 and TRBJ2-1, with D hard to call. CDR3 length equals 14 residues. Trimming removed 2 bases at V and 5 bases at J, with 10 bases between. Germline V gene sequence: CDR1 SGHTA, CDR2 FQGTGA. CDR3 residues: CASSLARSNNEQFF. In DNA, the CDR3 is TGTGCCAGCAGCTTAGCCAGAAGCAACAATGAGCAGTTCTTC. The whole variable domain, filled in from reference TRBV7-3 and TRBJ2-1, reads GAGVSQTPSNKVTEKGKYVELRCDPISGHTALYWYRQSLGQGPEFLIYFQGTGAADDSGLPNDRFFAVRPEGSVSTLKIQRTERGDSAVYLCASSLARSNNEQFFGPGTRLTVL.

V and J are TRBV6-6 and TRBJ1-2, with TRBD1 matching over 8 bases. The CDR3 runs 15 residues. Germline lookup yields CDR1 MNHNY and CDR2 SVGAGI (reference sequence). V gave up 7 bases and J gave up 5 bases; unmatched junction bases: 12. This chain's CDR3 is CASTQGQAWGYGYTF. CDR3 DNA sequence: TGTGCCAGCACCCAGGGACAGGCCTGGGGGTATGGCTACACCTTC.